These T cell receptor beta chains were read from a single sample in a study of blood T cell repertoires in COVID-19. The repertoire was sequenced with immunoSEQ multiplex PCR; TCRdb's copy has only in-frame clones and lacks some. The table includes fewer than 500,000 clones, roughly 86% detected once. The specimen was PBMCs or T cells enriched from blood (not recorded which). These TCRs come from a man younger than 45 who had recovered from COVID-19. CDR3s include the opening cysteine and the closing phenylalanine or tryptophan. D genes are given only for firm matches. Expanded clones get a size class; other rows say once, few or many, or leave the size out.

DNA,CDR3,size,V,length,J,D
TGTGCCAGCTCACCACAGGAGTCGGCTAACTATGGCTACACCTTC,CASSPQESANYGYTF,.,TRBV18,15,TRBJ1-2,.
TGTGCCAGCAGCTTGGGGACAGGACGGGATCAGCCCCAGCATTTT,CASSLGTGRDQPQHF,.,TRBV5-5,15,TRBJ1-5,TRBD1
TGTGCCAGCAGCTTAGTACCTCTATACGAGCAGTACTTC,CASSLVPLYEQYF,.,TRBV11-2,13,TRBJ2-7,.
TGTGCCAGCAGCCAACGGCGTGGGGGAGCGGGCACTGAAGCTTTCTTT,CASSQRRGGAGTEAFF,.,TRBV4-2,16,TRBJ1-1,.
TGCGCCAGCAGCCAACCCAGGGGAGGGGAGACCCAGTACTTC,CASSQPRGGETQYF,once,TRBV4-1,14,TRBJ2-5,.
TGTGCCATCAGTGGGTTAAGGGACAGCTACGAGCAGTACTTC,CAISGLRDSYEQYF,.,TRBV10-3,14,TRBJ2-7,TRBD1
TGTGCCAGCAGTTATGCGGGGGGCATGGCCTACGAGCAGTACTTC,CASSYAGGMAYEQYF,.,TRBV6-5,15,TRBJ2-7,TRBD2
TGTGCCAGTAGTATACCGTGGGAGATGAACACTGAAGCTTTCTTT,CASSIPWEMNTEAFF,.,TRBV19,15,TRBJ1-1,.
TGTGCCAGCAGCTTAGACAGGACTAATGAAAAACTGTTTTTT,CASSLDRTNEKLFF,.,TRBV5-4,14,TRBJ1-4,.
TGTGCCAGCAGCTTCCGTACCTTTCCAGATGAGCAGTTCTTC,CASSFRTFPDEQFF,.,TRBV9,14,TRBJ2-1,.
TGTGCCAGCAGCTTAGCCGCCGACTGGGTTGGGCCCCAGCATTTT,CASSLAADWVGPQHF,.,TRBV7-8,15,TRBJ1-5,.
TGTGCCAGCAGTGGGACTAGCGGGGGGCCAGGGACCGGGGAGCTGTTTTTT,CASSGTSGGPGTGELFF,.,TRBV25-1,17,TRBJ2-2,TRBD2
TGTGCCAGCAGCCCAGACATAGGCAGGGCCCCCCCCCTCCACTTT,CASSPDIGRAPPLHF,.,TRBV5-5,15,TRBJ1-6,.
TGTGCCAGCAGCCTGGACAGGAATAACTATGGCTACACCTTC,CASSLDRNNYGYTF,few,TRBV7-9,14,TRBJ1-2,TRBD1
TGTGCCAGCAGTTCAGGCCGCATGAACACTGAAGCTTTCTTT,CASSSGRMNTEAFF,.,TRBV6-5,14,TRBJ1-1,.
TGTGCCAGCAGTTACACCCCCGGGACATGGCCATTGACACCCCTCCACTTT,CASSYTPGTWPLTPLHF,once,TRBV6-2/TRBV6-3,17,TRBJ1-6,.
TGTGCCTGGTCGTCTCAGGGTCGGCAGTACTTC,CAWSSQGRQYF,.,TRBV30,11,TRBJ2-7,.
TGTGCCAGCAGCCTAAAAGAACCGGGACAGGGGATTAACTATGGCTACACCTTC,CASSLKEPGQGINYGYTF,.,TRBV7-9,18,TRBJ1-2,TRBD1
TGCGCCAGCAGCCAAGAGATACAGGACAGTCGGCCCCAGCATTTT,CASSQEIQDSRPQHF,.,TRBV4-1,15,TRBJ1-5,.
TGTGCCAGCAGTTCTTACAGGGGATCAGAAAAACTGTTTTTT,CASSSYRGSEKLFF,.,TRBV27,14,TRBJ1-4,TRBD1
TGTGCCTGGAGTCGTCAGGGTGTTTCACCCCTCCACTTT,CAWSRQGVSPLHF,few,TRBV30,13,TRBJ1-6,.
TGTGCCAGCAGCTTAGAAGGGGGTCGGCAGCCCCAGCATTTT,CASSLEGGRQPQHF,.,TRBV11-2,14,TRBJ1-5,.
TGTGCCAGCATCTGGATGACAGGGCCAGCTCCAACTACGCAGTATTTT,CASIWMTGPAPTTQYF,.,TRBV7-6,16,TRBJ2-3,TRBD1
TGTGCCAGCAGTTTGGGCCGGCAGCAAAATTCACCCCTCCACTTT,CASSLGRQQNSPLHF,.,TRBV28,15,TRBJ1-6,.
TGCGCCAGCAGTGATGGGGGCTCAGGGCGAACTACGCAGTATTTT,CASSDGGSGRTTQYF,once,TRBV10-1,15,TRBJ2-3,.
TGTGCCAGCAGCGAAAATCGGGACAGTCAAATTTATCAGCCCCAGCATTTT,CASSENRDSQIYQPQHF,.,TRBV5-6,17,TRBJ1-5,TRBD1
TGTGCCTGGACGATCGGGGGGCAAACTGAAGCTTTCTTT,CAWTIGGQTEAFF,.,TRBV30,13,TRBJ1-1,.
TGTGCCTGGAGTGTTGGCGGGGGGGCCGGCGAGCAGTACTTC,CAWSVGGGAGEQYF,.,TRBV30,14,TRBJ2-7,TRBD2
TGTGCCAGCTCGGGACAGGGCTCCTACGAGCAGTACTTC,CASSGQGSYEQYF,.,TRBV18,13,TRBJ2-7,TRBD1
TGCAGCGTTCTGATGGCGATCGGGCTAGCGGGGGGAAGTGGAACCGGGGAGCTGTTTTTT,CSVLMAIGLAGGSGTGELFF,.,TRBV29-1,20,TRBJ2-2,TRBD2
TGTGCCAGCAGCCAAGAACGAGTCAGGGCTGTCTCTGGGGCCAACGTCCTGACTTTC,CASSQERVRAVSGANVLTF,.,TRBV3-1/TRBV3-2,19,TRBJ2-6,.
TGCGCCAGCAGCCCTATAGCGGGGGGTTTAGAGGAGCAGTTCTTC,CASSPIAGGLEEQFF,.,TRBV5-1,15,TRBJ2-1,TRBD2
TGTGCCAGCAGCCCGGGGGGGGGACAGCCCCAGCATTTT,CASSPGGGQPQHF,.,TRBV4-2,13,TRBJ1-5,.
TGTGCCAGCAGCTTGGTGGCAGGGGGGACTGAAGCTTTCTTT,CASSLVAGGTEAFF,.,TRBV5-4,14,TRBJ1-1,TRBD1
TGTGCCGTGTCGGATAGCGGGGGGGCCGGAGAGACCCAGTACTTC,CAVSDSGGAGETQYF,.,TRBV10-3,15,TRBJ2-5,TRBD2
TGTGCCAGCAGCTCCGGGGCGGGAGGCCGCAGTTCGTATTTT,CASSSGAGGRSSYF,.,TRBV5-8,14,TRBJ2-3,TRBD2
TGTGCCAGCAGCCCGATCGCAGGGAAGTCCTACAATGAGCAGTTCTTC,CASSPIAGKSYNEQFF,.,TRBV7-9,16,TRBJ2-1,.
TGTGCCAGTAGTCCTCGCCCAGATGGGACTTCCCCGTTCTTC,CASSPRPDGTSPFF,.,TRBV19,14,TRBJ2-1,.
TGTGCCAGCAGCTCCCCTCGGAGGGCCTACAATGAGCAGTTCTTC,CASSSPRRAYNEQFF,.,TRBV11-2,15,TRBJ2-1,.